A single sample gave rise to the 30 T cell receptor beta chains below, sequenced in a study of Graves' ophthalmopathy and Graves' hyperthyroidism. For repertoire sequencing, the TCR beta CDR3 regions were amplified from RNA transcripts. Following a first-round RT-PCR that used HTBI primers, a second-round multiplex PCR was carried out. Each CDR3 protein is one row after TCRdb ran MiXCR on the multiplex PCR reads. The sample lists under 200,000 distinct CDR3 sequences, less than 45% seen once, with under 7% in the top ten. Specimen: peripheral blood. These receptors all come from a middle-aged woman with Graves' ophthalmopathy.

The sample holds many counts of this clonotype. The chain joins TRBV27 to TRBJ1-2; D gene unclear. The CDR3 is made up of 15 amino acids. Trimming removed 5 bases at V and 4 bases at J, with 17 bases between. Germline CDR1 MNHEY, CDR2 SMNVEV (reference sequence). Here the CDR3 DNA reads TGTGCCAGCAGTCCCACGCGATACCTCTCCTATGGCTACACCTTC. It is translated as CASSPTRYLSYGYTF.

This clonotype was seen ten or more times. This chain joins TRBV5-1 and TRBJ2-4; D is unresolved. V was trimmed by 2 bases and J by 0 bases, leaving 15 bases between them. Germline assignment: CDR1 SGHRS and CDR2 YFSETQ. The length of the CDR3 is 17 residues. CDR3 residues: CASSFGPDVLAKNIQYF. The CDR3 bases are TGCGCCAGCAGCTTTGGTCCAGACGTACTAGCCAAAAACATTCAGTACTTC.

This clonotype was counted ten times or more. The V and J genes are TRBV24-1 and TRBJ1-1, with D tentatively TRBD1 (5 bases). The germline V gene encodes CDR1 KGHDR and CDR2 SFDVKD. Trimming cost V 5 bases and J 4 bases, with 13 bases left between them. CDR3 length equals 14 residues. CDR3 sequence reads: CATSGDGGGTEAFF. As DNA, the CDR3 is TGTGCCACCAGTGGTGACGGCGGGGGCACTGAAGCTTTCTTT.

There are many counts of this clonotype. The rearrangement joins TRBV20-1 to TRBJ1-6; 9 positions match TRBD1. Per germline, CDR1 DFQATT and CDR2 SNEGSKA (reference sequence). J gave up 8 bases and V 5 bases, and 4 bases lay outside the gene matches. This CDR3 comprises 13 residues. CDR3 protein: CSARDRVDSPLHF. DNA of the CDR3: TGCAGTGCTCGGGACAGGGTTGATTCACCCCTCCACTTT.

The V gene is TRBV2, the J gene TRBJ2-7, with 8 positions matching TRBD1. Unmatched junction bases numbered 17, after V lost 9 bases and J lost 7 bases. This CDR3 has 15 residues. The germline V gene encodes CDR1 SNHLY and CDR2 FYNNEI. In DNA form, the CDR3 reads TGTGCCAGTTCGAGACAGGGGCATATTCTGGGGGAGCAGTACTTC. Encoded protein: CASSRQGHILGEQYF.

V usage is TRBV12-5 and J usage is TRBJ2-7; the D gene is possibly TRBD2 (6 bases). The CDR3 spans 13 residues. CDR1 is LGHNT, CDR2 FRNRAP, per germline. Trimming cost V 0 bases and J 4 bases, with 7 bases left between them. CDR3 sequence: CASGLVGGYEQYF. CDR3 DNA: TGTGCTAGTGGTTTGGTCGGGGGTTACGAGCAGTACTTC.

This clonotype was observed a single time. This chain links TRBV6-5 with TRBJ2-7; D not resolved. CDR1 MNHEY and CDR2 SVGAGI come from the germline V gene. Trimming pared 0 bases from V and 3 bases from J, leaving 12 bases between. CDR3 length equals 15 residues. CDR3 in DNA: TGTGCCAGCAGTTACTCCTCCGATCGAGGCTACGAGCAGTACTTC. As protein: CASSYSSDRGYEQYF.

This clonotype was seen repeatedly, ten times or more. V gene TRBV24-1 combines with J gene TRBJ2-7; 7 nucleotides line up with TRBD1. This CDR3 has 16 amino acids. In germline, CDR1 is KGHDR, CDR2 SFDVKD. J was trimmed by 2 bases and V by 4 bases; bases with no gene match: 10. The CDR3 DNA reads as TGTGCCACCAGTGACTTTCGACAGGGTGAAACCTACGAGCAGTACTTC. Translation: CATSDFRQGETYEQYF.

This clonotype has a single count. The genes are TRBV6-1 and TRBJ2-7; D tentatively fits TRBD1 or TRBD2 (6 bases each). Trimming cost V 6 bases and J 5 bases, with 14 bases left between them. Germline assignment: CDR1 MNHNS and CDR2 SASEGT. This CDR3 has 13 amino acids. CDR3 DNA: TGTGCCAGCAGCCAATTAGGGGGGAACGAGCAGTACTTC. Residues: CASSQLGGNEQYF.

The chain employs TRBV27 and TRBJ1-5; no firm D call. Trimming took 3 bases from V and 6 from J, leaving 9 bases between them. The CDR3 covers 13 residues. Germline CDR1 and CDR2: MNHEY and SMNVEV (reference sequence). The CDR3 bases are TGTGCCAGCAGTTTTGGACGGGCTCAGCCCCAGCATTTT. Protein sequence: CASSFGRAQPQHF.

A single count supports this clonotype. V usage is TRBV7-3 and J usage is TRBJ2-5; no firm D call. Germline values: CDR1 SGHTA, CDR2 FQGTGA. The CDR3 length is 15 residues. Deletions cut 5 bases from V and 1 base from J, with 14 bases between. The CDR3 sequence is CASSPWAAVQETQYF. For the CDR3, the DNA is TGTGCCAGCAGCCCTTGGGCGGCAGTCCAAGAGACCCAGTACTTC.

This clonotype appeared many times. V gene TRBV6-1 combines with J gene TRBJ1-3, with D possibly TRBD1 on 6 matching bases. V was trimmed by 4 bases and J by 0 bases, leaving 19 bases between them. The CDR3 covers 18 residues. In germline, CDR1 is MNHNS, CDR2 SASEGT. The CDR3: CASSVLRQDYASGNTIYF. CDR3 bases: TGTGCCAGCAGTGTGCTCCGACAGGACTACGCCTCTGGAAACACCATATATTTT.

This clonotype was counted many times. The chain employs TRBV6-2 or TRBV6-3 and TRBJ1-1; 8 bases are shared with TRBD1. Unmatched junction bases numbered 4, after V lost 6 bases and J lost 1 base. CDR3 length equals 14 residues. Germline CDR1 reads MNHEY; CDR2 reads SVGEGT. This chain's CDR3 is CASRYGTGNTEAFF. CDR3 in DNA: TGTGCCAGCAGGTACGGGACAGGGAACACTGAAGCTTTCTTT.

This clonotype appeared many times. The chain links TRBV30 to TRBJ1-1; 8 positions match TRBD1. The CDR3 spans 17 residues. Per germline, CDR1 GTSNPN and CDR2 SVGIG (reference sequence). After removal of 7 bases from V and 1 base from J, the junction contained 17 bases not matched to a gene. The CDR3 loop is CALFGQGAGRRNTEAFF. In DNA, the CDR3 is TGTGCCTTATTCGGACAGGGTGCAGGTCGGCGGAACACTGAAGCTTTCTTT.

This clonotype was observed at least ten times. V is TRBV7-2 and J is TRBJ2-7; D unresolved. Germline loops: CDR1 SGHTA, CDR2 FQGNSA. The V end was cut by 5 bases, the J end by 2 bases, with 4 bases between. The CDR3 has 11 amino acids. This chain's CDR3 is CASSPAYEQYF. CDR3 bases: TGTGCCAGCAGCCCCGCCTACGAGCAGTACTTC. The whole variable domain, filled in from reference TRBV7-2 and TRBJ2-7, reads GAGVSQSPSNKVTEKGKDVELRCDPISGHTALYWYRQSLGQGLEFLIYFQGNSAPDKSGLPSDRFSAERTGGSVSTLTIQRTQQEDSAVYLCASSPAYEQYFGPGTRLTVT.

This clonotype came up many times. An end of the junction differs from the germline gene, which may be a read error. The genes are TRBV2 and TRBJ1-1, with 7 positions matching TRBD1. Germline CDR1 is SNHLY and CDR2 is FYNNEI. The CDR3 contains 13 residues. The chain's CDR3 is CASRARTGPFNLF. CDR3 sequence (DNA): TGTGCCAGCAGAGCCCGGACAGGCCCCTTCAATCTCTTT. The full variable domain, its missing parts supplied by reference TRBV2 and TRBJ1-1, is EPEVTQTPSHQVTQMGQEVILRCVPISNHLYFYWYRQILGQKVEFLVSFYNNEISEKSEIFDDQFSVERPDGSNFTLKIRSTKLEDSAMYFCASRARTGPFNLFGQGTRLTVV.

This clonotype was detected many times. This sequence joins TRBV2 and TRBJ1-4; no definite D call. V was trimmed by 1 base and J by 16 bases, leaving 16 bases between them. The CDR3 totals 13 residues. Germline CDR1 SNHLY, CDR2 FYNNEI. For the CDR3, the DNA is TGTGCCAGCAGTGAAGGGGGTTTCTCGGTTTCGTTTTTT. Its translation is CASSEGGFSVSFF.

This clonotype was seen at least ten times. The CDR3 DNA sequence: TGTGCCAGCAGCGCCGAGGGGGGGCTTCGCACAGATACGCAGTATTTT. Its translation is CASSAEGGLRTDTQYF. The genes are TRBV11-2 and TRBJ2-3; D may be TRBD2 (7 bases). Germline V gene data show CDR1 as SGHAT and CDR2 as FQNNGV. This CDR3 has 16 residues. Trimming left V 5 bases short and J 1 base short, with 16 bases between. Full variable domain (remainder filled in from reference TRBV11-2 and TRBJ2-3): EAGVAQSPRYKIIEKRQSVAFWCNPISGHATLYWYQQILGQGPKLLIQFQNNGVVDDSQLPKDRFSAERLKGVDSTLKIQPAKLEDSAVYLCASSAEGGLRTDTQYFGPGTRLTVL.

Note on this clonotype: The junction departs from germline at one end; a sequencing error may be responsible. The rearrangement joins TRBV6-1 to TRBJ2-7; D may be TRBD1 or TRBD2 (6 bases each). The CDR3 has 15 amino acids. Germline V gives CDR1 MNHNS, CDR2 SASEGT. The CDR3 is CASRPGGGNSYERYF. As DNA, the CDR3 is TGTGCCAGCAGGCCCGGAGGGGGGAACTCCTACGAGCGGTACTTC.

This clonotype was seen many times. The rearrangement uses TRBV11-2 and TRBJ2-5, with D possibly TRBD2 on 5 matching bases. V gave up 6 bases and J gave up 9 bases, with 11 bases separating them. From germline, CDR1 is SGHAT and CDR2 FQNNGV. The CDR3 loop spans 11 amino acids. For the CDR3, the DNA is TGTGCCAGCAGAGAGGGAAGGGCCCAGTACTTC. Encoded protein: CASREGRAQYF.

The rearrangement uses TRBV20-1 and TRBJ2-7, with D possibly called TRBD1 or TRBD2 (5 bases each). The CDR3 runs to 16 residues. Trimming cost V 3 bases and J 3 bases, with 21 bases left between them. The germline gives CDR1 DFQATT, CDR2 SNEGSKA (reference sequence). CDR3 bases: TGCAGTGCTAGCCGTCCCAGTAGCCAGAGGGGCTACGAGCAGTACTTC. Its protein is CSASRPSSQRGYEQYF.

This clonotype came up many times. CDR3 sequence: CASSPQPTDEQYF. The DNA for the CDR3 is TGTGCCAGCAGCCCTCAGCCCACGGACGAGCAGTACTTC. V is TRBV11-3 and J is TRBJ2-7; D not certain. V lost 5 bases to trimming and J lost 5 bases, with 13 bases between them. Germline CDR1 is SGHNT and CDR2 is YENEEA. The CDR3 is 13 amino acids.

The chain joins TRBV28 to TRBJ1-5; D remains ambiguous. The CDR3 has 14 residues. Germline-derived CDR1 and CDR2 are MDHEN and SYDVKM. With 5 bases removed from V and 4 bases from J, the gap between germline ends came to 12 bases. CDR3 DNA sequence: TGTGCCAGCAGTGTCGTGGCCGAAAATCAGCCCCAGCATTTT. Translated, it gives CASSVVAENQPQHF.

This clonotype was picked up many times. This chain connects TRBV3-1 to TRBJ1-5; a weak D match, TRBD1 (5 bases). The length of the CDR3 is 14 residues. Germline assignment: CDR1 LGHDT and CDR2 YNNKEL (reference sequence). Trimming took 5 bases from V and 6 from J, leaving 14 bases between them. CDR3 region: CASSSSAQGQPQHF. CDR3 DNA: TGTGCCAGCAGCTCGTCCGCGCAGGGTCAGCCCCAGCATTTT.

Ten or more counts support this clonotype. The V call is TRBV7-9, the J call TRBJ1-2; D not certain. The CDR3 has 11 residues. Germline V gene lookup returns CDR1 SEHNR and CDR2 FQNEAQ (reference sequence). Trimming removed 2 bases from V and 7 bases from J, with 5 bases in between. CDR3 sequence reads: CASSLRGGYTF. In DNA form, the CDR3 reads TGTGCCAGCAGCTTACGAGGTGGCTACACCTTC. The full variable domain, its missing parts supplied by reference TRBV7-9 and TRBJ1-2, is DTGVSQNPRHKITKRGQNVTFRCDPISEHNRLYWYRQTLGQGPEFLTYFQNEAQLEKSRLLSDRFSAERPKGSFSTLEIQRTEQGDSAMYLCASSLRGGYTFGSGTRLTVV.

This rearrangement joins TRBV7-8 to TRBJ1-2, with 8 positions matching TRBD1. With 5 bases clipped from V and 8 bases from J, the junction kept 13 bases outside the gene matches. This CDR3 region has 15 residues. Per germline, CDR1 SGHVS and CDR2 FQNEAQ. This CDR3 is CASSPTIGQGLGYTF. CDR3 DNA sequence: TGTGCCAGCAGCCCTACCATCGGACAGGGTTTGGGCTACACCTTC.

This clonotype was observed many times. J is TRBJ2-5 and V is TRBV11-3; D unclear. This CDR3 is 16 amino acids long. Trimming took 0 bases from V and 2 from J, leaving 13 bases between them. Germline values: CDR1 SGHNT, CDR2 YENEEA. DNA of the CDR3: TGTGCCAGCAGCTTAGATCTGACCGGACGTCAAGAGACCCAGTACTTC. This gives the protein CASSLDLTGRQETQYF.

This clonotype came up many times. The chain combines TRBV7-2 with TRBJ2-7; 7 bases match TRBD2. The germline V gene encodes CDR1 SGHTA and CDR2 FQGNSA. CDR3 length: 14 residues. V lost 3 bases to trimming and J lost 2 bases; unmatched junction nucleotides: 4. DNA for the CDR3: TGTGCCAGCAGCTTGGGGGGGGTTACCTACGAGCAGTACTTC. Protein: CASSLGGVTYEQYF.

J is TRBJ1-1 and V is TRBV9; D gene unclear. CDR3 length: 14 residues. Looked up from germline, CDR1 is SGDLS and CDR2 is YYNGEE. Deletions cut 0 bases from V and 1 base from J, with 7 bases between. CDR3 loop: CASSVGGWNTEAFF. CDR3 in DNA: TGTGCCAGCAGCGTAGGGGGTTGGAACACTGAAGCTTTCTTT.

This clonotype was observed many times. The chain carries TRBV12-5 and TRBJ1-2; the match to TRBD1 covers 8 bases. This CDR3 is built from 16 residues. J lost 12 bases, V lost 2 bases, and 17 bases had no gene match. Germline CDR1 reads LGHNT; CDR2 reads FRNRAP. The CDR3 here is CASGLYAGDRTRDHTF. The DNA of the CDR3 is TGTGCTAGTGGTTTGTACGCGGGGGACAGGACAAGGGACCACACCTTC.